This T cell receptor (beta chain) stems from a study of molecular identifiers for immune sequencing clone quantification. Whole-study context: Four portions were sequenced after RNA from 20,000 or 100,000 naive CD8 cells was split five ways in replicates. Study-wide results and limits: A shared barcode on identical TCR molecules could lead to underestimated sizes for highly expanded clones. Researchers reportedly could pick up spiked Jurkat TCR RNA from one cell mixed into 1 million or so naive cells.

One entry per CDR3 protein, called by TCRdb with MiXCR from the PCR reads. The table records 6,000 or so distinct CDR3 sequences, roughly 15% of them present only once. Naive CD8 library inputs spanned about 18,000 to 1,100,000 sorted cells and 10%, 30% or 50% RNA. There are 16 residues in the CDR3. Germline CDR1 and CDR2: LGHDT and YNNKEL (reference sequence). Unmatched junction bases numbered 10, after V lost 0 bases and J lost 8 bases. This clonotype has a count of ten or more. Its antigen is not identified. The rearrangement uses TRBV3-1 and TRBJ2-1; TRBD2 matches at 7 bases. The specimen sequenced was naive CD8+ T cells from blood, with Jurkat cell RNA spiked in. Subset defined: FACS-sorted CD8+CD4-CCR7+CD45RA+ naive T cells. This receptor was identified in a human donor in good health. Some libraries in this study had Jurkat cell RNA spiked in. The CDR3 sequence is CASSQDLTSLLDEQFF. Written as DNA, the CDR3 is TGTGCCAGCAGCCAAGATCTGACTAGCCTGTTGGATGAGCAGTTCTTC.